The 30 T cell receptor beta chains below all came from one sample that was sequenced in a study of blood T cell repertoires in COVID-19. Data came from immunoSEQ multiplex PCR; TCRdb stores just in-frame clones and leaves some out. The sample lists roughly 150,000 clones, around 85% seen once, with approximately 8% in the top ten. The specimen was peripheral blood. The receptors were gathered from a woman older than 75 with COVID-19, enrolled during active disease.

The rearrangement uses TRBV28 and TRBJ1-5; D is uncertain. Per the germline V gene, CDR1 is MDHEN and CDR2 is SYDVKM. This CDR3 comprises 16 residues. Trimming stripped 3 bases from V and 2 bases from J, with 14 bases between. CDR3 region: CASSLTTGAGNQPQHF. The CDR3 DNA reads as TGTGCCAGCAGTTTGACCACGGGAGCCGGCAATCAGCCCCAGCATTTT.

This chain uses TRBV18 with TRBJ2-7; tentative D call: TRBD2 (7 bases). There are 14 residues in the CDR3. CDR1 and CDR2 from the germline V gene are KGHSH and LQKENI. Between the trimmed V and J ends, which lost 3 bases and 2 bases, there was a span of 11 bases. CDR3 in amino acids: CASSPLGGPYEQYF. For the CDR3, the DNA is TGTGCCAGCTCACCGCTCGGGGGGCCCTACGAGCAGTACTTC.

The rearrangement joins TRBV29-1 to TRBJ2-7; 7 bases fit TRBD1. CDR3 length equals 13 residues. Germline loops: CDR1 SQVTM, CDR2 ANQGSEA. V lost 8 bases, J lost 2 bases, and 9 bases stayed unmatched. This CDR3 reads CSTRQGGAYEQYF. In nucleotides, the CDR3 is TGCAGCACGAGACAGGGTGGTGCCTACGAGCAGTACTTC.

The chain combines TRBV7-2 with TRBJ2-7, with 10 bases matching TRBD2. CDR1 SGHTA and CDR2 FQGNSA come from the germline V gene. There are 15 residues in the CDR3. J was trimmed by 4 bases and V by 5 bases; bases with no gene match: 8. DNA of the CDR3: TGTGCCAGCAGCCAAGGACTAGCGGAATATTACGAGCAGTACTTC. Translation: CASSQGLAEYYEQYF. The variable domain in full, completed from reference TRBV7-2 and TRBJ2-7, reads GAGVSQSPSNKVTEKGKDVELRCDPISGHTALYWYRQSLGQGLEFLIYFQGNSAPDKSGLPSDRFSAERTGGSVSTLTIQRTQQEDSAVYLCASSQGLAEYYEQYFGPGTRLTVT.

The chain carries TRBV19 and TRBJ2-6, with 12 bases matching TRBD2. Trimming removed 2 bases from V and 4 bases from J; junction bases left unmatched: 6. The CDR3 length is 18 residues. The germline CDR1 and CDR2 sequences are LNHDA and SQIVND (reference sequence). Here the CDR3 reads CASSILAGGPGGANVLTF. The CDR3 bases are TGTGCCAGTAGTATACTAGCGGGAGGGCCAGGGGGGGCCAACGTCCTGACTTTC. Drawing the rest from reference TRBV19 and TRBJ2-6, the complete variable domain is DGGITQSPKYLFRKEGQNVTLSCEQNLNHDAMYWYRQDPGQGLRLIYYSQIVNDFQKGDIAEGYSVSREKKESFPLTVTSAQKNPTAFYLCASSILAGGPGGANVLTFGAGSRLTVL.

J is TRBJ1-6 and V is TRBV18; no reliable D call. Trimming removed 3 bases at V and 13 bases at J, with 19 bases between. CDR1 is KGHSH and CDR2 is LQKENI in the germline V gene. The CDR3 has 15 residues. The CDR3: CASSPSGRPGSPLHF. The CDR3 nucleotides are TGTGCCAGCTCACCCTCCGGACGGCCGGGGAGTCCCCTCCACTTT.

The chain carries TRBV5-1 and TRBJ2-2; 8 bases align to TRBD1. Trimming at V came to 1 base and at J to 3 bases, leaving 8 bases not matched to a gene. The CDR3 is made up of 17 amino acids. Germline V CDR1 and CDR2: SGHRS, YFSETQ. The DNA of the CDR3 is TGCGCCAGCAGCTTGAGGCTGACAGGGGTTGACACCGGGGAGCTGTTTTTT. Encoded protein: CASSLRLTGVDTGELFF.

The rearrangement joins TRBV7-3 to TRBJ2-5; the match to TRBD2 covers 8 bases. The CDR3 contains 16 residues. Germline CDR1 SGHTA, CDR2 FQGTGA. V trimming: 5 bases; J trimming: 1 base; junction bases outside the gene matches: 9. The CDR3 loop reads CASSRISGNPQETQYF. The CDR3 DNA follows: TGTGCCAGCAGCCGGATTAGCGGGAACCCCCAAGAGACCCAGTACTTC. Supplemented by reference TRBV7-3 and TRBJ2-5, the full variable domain reads GAGVSQTPSNKVTEKGKYVELRCDPISGHTALYWYRQSLGQGPEFLIYFQGTGAADDSGLPNDRFFAVRPEGSVSTLKIQRTERGDSAVYLCASSRISGNPQETQYFGPGTRLLVL.

This clone was recorded a few times. The chain has TRBV28 and TRBJ2-7, with TRBD1 as a possible D gene (6 bases). This CDR3 is built from 14 residues. Germline V gene lookup returns CDR1 MDHEN and CDR2 SYDVKM. Trimming took 1 base from V and 2 from J, leaving 9 bases between them. The CDR3 DNA sequence: TGTGCCAGCAGTTTATCCACAGGGACCTACGAGCAGTACTTC. It is translated as CASSLSTGTYEQYF.

The genes are TRBV28 and TRBJ1-2; 7 bases map to TRBD1. From germline, CDR1 is MDHEN and CDR2 SYDVKM. This CDR3 is 12 amino acids long. V was clipped by 7 bases and J by 4 bases; unmatched bases: 3. The CDR3 DNA follows: TGTGCCAGCACCCGGGACAGCTATGGCTACACCTTC. Its protein is CASTRDSYGYTF.

The V call is TRBV5-1, the J call TRBJ1-1, with D possibly matching TRBD1 (5 bases). V dropped 0 bases and J dropped 2 bases, with 14 bases sitting between them. Germline assignment: CDR1 SGHRS and CDR2 YFSETQ. This CDR3 is built from 16 residues. The CDR3 is CASSLGGGTANTEAFF. For the CDR3, the DNA is TGCGCCAGCAGCTTGGGCGGCGGGACGGCCAACACTGAAGCTTTCTTT.

The chain links TRBV3-1 (or the pseudogene TRBV3-2) to TRBJ1-1; TRBD1 is a possible D gene (6 bases). CDR3 length: 12 residues. Trimming left V 4 bases short and J 6 bases short, with 9 bases between. Germline V CDR1 and CDR2: LGHDT, YNNKEL (reference sequence). CDR3 sequence reads: CASSPRGSEAFF. The CDR3 DNA follows: TGTGCCAGCAGCCCTAGGGGGTCTGAAGCTTTCTTT.

The chain recombines TRBV20-1 with TRBJ1-5; no reliable D call. V dropped 3 bases and J dropped 4 bases, with 7 bases sitting between them. Germline loops: CDR1 DFQATT, CDR2 SNEGSKA (reference sequence). The CDR3 has 12 amino acids. The CDR3 loop is CSASPHNQPQHF. The CDR3 DNA reads as TGCAGTGCTAGTCCCCATAATCAGCCCCAGCATTTT.

This clone came up once. V is TRBV2 and J is TRBJ2-5; a possible D gene is TRBD1 (6 bases). CDR1 and CDR2 (germline): SNHLY, FYNNEI. The CDR3 runs to 15 residues. Between the trimmed V and J ends, which lost 5 bases and 4 bases, there was a span of 17 bases. Here the CDR3 DNA reads TGTGCCAGCAGTTCCAGGGGCACAGGGACAGAGACCCAGTACTTC. This codes for CASSSRGTGTETQYF.

Points on this clone: Sequence at one end of the junction differs from germline and may be a read error. V is TRBV6-1 and J is TRBJ1-6; 8 bases are a match to TRBD1. The CDR3 has 19 amino acids. Germline-derived CDR1 and CDR2 are MNHNS and SASEGT. The CDR3 nucleotides are TGTGCCAGCAGGGAAGTGGGCACAGGGGGGAGCTCCTATAATTCACCCCTCCACTTT. This gives the protein CASREVGTGGSSYNSPLHF.

The V call is TRBV5-4, the J call TRBJ2-3; D gene ambiguous. V was pared by 4 bases and J by 2 bases, with 5 bases between. The CDR3 runs to 12 residues. Germline V gene lookup returns CDR1 SGHNT and CDR2 YYREEE (reference sequence). The CDR3, as DNA: TGTGCCAGCAGCGAGTCCACAGATACGCAGTATTTT. Its translation: CASSESTDTQYF.

V usage is TRBV18 and J usage is TRBJ1-1, with D possibly TRBD1 on 5 matching bases. In germline, CDR1 is KGHSH, CDR2 LQKENI. CDR3 length: 15 residues. V was pared by 0 bases and J by 2 bases, with 10 bases between. The CDR3 DNA is TGTGCCAGCTCACCACCGGGGGGGTCTAACACTGAAGCTTTCTTT. This sequence encodes CASSPPGGSNTEAFF.

The chain joins TRBV19 to TRBJ2-1; 8 positions agree with TRBD2. The CDR3 is 14 amino acids. Germline V gene data show CDR1 as LNHDA and CDR2 as SQIVND (reference sequence). J was trimmed by 5 bases and V by 6 bases; bases with no gene match: 6. The CDR3 region is CASSSTSGHNEQFF. Here the CDR3 DNA reads TGTGCCAGTAGCAGCACTAGCGGCCACAATGAGCAGTTCTTC. The variable domain in full, with the rest retrieved from reference TRBV19 and TRBJ2-1, is DGGITQSPKYLFRKEGQNVTLSCEQNLNHDAMYWYRQDPGQGLRLIYYSQIVNDFQKGDIAEGYSVSREKKESFPLTVTSAQKNPTAFYLCASSSTSGHNEQFFGPGTRLTVL.

Regarding this clone: Mismatch with germline at one junction end may stem from a read error. V gene TRBV7-2 combines with J gene TRBJ1-2; D not certain. This CDR3 comprises 8 residues. In germline, CDR1 is SGHTA, CDR2 FQGNSA. The CDR3 here is CASSSTPF. The CDR3 region has the DNA TGTGCCAGCAGCAGCACCCCTTTC.

This sequence joins TRBV5-1 and TRBJ2-5; TRBD2 matches at 9 bases. The CDR3 is 16 amino acids. Germline V gene sequence: CDR1 SGHRS, CDR2 YFSETQ. J was trimmed by 5 bases and V by 1 base; bases with no gene match: 9. The CDR3 loop is CASSLMLAGSKETQYF. In DNA, the CDR3 is TGCGCCAGCAGCTTGATGCTAGCGGGGTCGAAGGAGACCCAGTACTTC.

The chain uses TRBV29-1 and TRBJ1-2; 7 nucleotides match TRBD1. The trim removed 6 bases at V and 8 bases at J, leaving 9 bases unmatched. CDR3 size: 12 residues. Germline loops: CDR1 SQVTM, CDR2 ANQGSEA. The CDR3 reads CSVRQGRGGYTF. CDR3 bases: TGCAGCGTACGACAGGGCCGGGGGGGCTACACCTTC.

V usage is TRBV5-1 and J usage is TRBJ2-3, with D maybe TRBD1 (6 bases). Per germline, CDR1 SGHRS and CDR2 YFSETQ. Trimming left V 1 base short and J 6 bases short, with 9 bases between. This CDR3 comprises 13 residues. The CDR3 coding sequence is TGCGCCAGCAGCTTGCCAGGGGCGGATACGCAGTATTTT. The encoded protein is CASSLPGADTQYF.

This chain links TRBV2 with TRBJ2-7, with 7 positions matching TRBD1. CDR3 size: 16 residues. The V gene end was trimmed by 2 bases and the J gene end by 5 bases; junction bases not matched to a gene: 12. The germline V gene has CDR1 SNHLY and CDR2 FYNNEI. This CDR3 reads CASSESQTGLEHEQYF. For the CDR3, the DNA is TGTGCCAGCAGTGAAAGTCAGACAGGGTTAGAGCACGAGCAGTACTTC.

This clone was seen only a few times. The V call is TRBV18, the J call TRBJ1-2, with TRBD1 matching over 10 bases. The CDR3 runs 13 residues. Trimming at V came to 3 bases and at J to 7 bases, leaving 2 bases not matched to a gene. Germline lookup yields CDR1 KGHSH and CDR2 LQKENI. In DNA form, the CDR3 reads TGTGCCAGCTCACCTGGGGACAGGGGTGGCTACACCTTC. Encoded protein: CASSPGDRGGYTF.

The chain is built from TRBV9 and TRBJ1-2, with D tentatively TRBD1 (5 bases). This CDR3 has 11 residues. Germline CDR1 is SGDLS and CDR2 is YYNGEE. V was cut by 6 bases and J by 6 bases, with 9 bases left in between. CDR3 sequence: CASTRGNGYTF. For the CDR3, the DNA is TGTGCCAGCACACGGGGGAATGGCTACACCTTC. The full variable domain, with the rest looked up from reference TRBV9 and TRBJ1-2, is DSGVTQTPKHLITATGQRVTLRCSPRSGDLSVYWYQQSLDQGLQFLIQYYNGEERAKGNILERFSAQQFPDLHSELNLSSLELGDSALYFCASTRGNGYTFGSGTRLTVV.

This clone was seen only a few times. The chain joins TRBV12-3 or TRBV12-4 to TRBJ1-5; D is ambiguous. V was pared by 4 bases and J by 2 bases, with 3 bases between. The CDR3 is 12 amino acids. The CDR3 here is CASSWRNQPQHF. The CDR3, as DNA: TGTGCCAGCAGTTGGCGCAATCAGCCCCAGCATTTT.

The J gene is TRBJ2-7, the V gene TRBV25-1; possibly TRBD1 for D (6 bases). The CDR3 covers 14 residues. CDR1 is MGHDK and CDR2 is SYGVNS in the germline V gene. Between the trimmed V and J ends, which lost 6 bases and 5 bases, there was a span of 17 bases. This CDR3 reads CASRGVGGSDEQYF. The CDR3 bases are TGTGCCAGCAGGGGGGTAGGGGGTAGCGACGAGCAGTACTTC.

Remarks on this clone: This CDR3 is also generated by other DNA sequences in the sample. This chain connects TRBV18 to TRBJ1-1; D uncertain. This CDR3 is built from 14 residues. Trimming stripped 0 bases from V and 4 bases from J, with 9 bases between. Germline V CDR1 and CDR2: KGHSH, LQKENI. As DNA, the CDR3 is TGTGCCAGCTCACCACCGTCGGTAAGCACTGAAGCTTTCTTT. Its protein product is CASSPPSVSTEAFF.

The chain recombines TRBV3-1 (or the pseudogene TRBV3-2) with TRBJ2-2, with unresolved D. This CDR3 contains 14 residues. In germline, CDR1 is LGHDT, CDR2 YNNKEL (reference sequence). Trimming cost V 4 bases and J 1 base, with 7 bases left between them. The CDR3 region has the DNA TGTGCCAGCAGCCGAACTATGAACACCGGGGAGCTGTTTTTT. Translating gives CASSRTMNTGELFF.

The V gene is TRBV5-1, the J gene TRBJ2-3, with D perhaps matching TRBD2 (6 bases). Trimming cost V 1 base and J 4 bases, with 13 bases left between them. CDR1 is SGHRS and CDR2 is YFSETQ in the germline V gene. The CDR3 has 15 amino acids. In DNA, the CDR3 is TGCGCCAGCAGCTTGATCCAGGGAGGCGCAGATACGCAGTATTTT. Translated, it gives CASSLIQGGADTQYF. The variable domain in full, with the rest retrieved from reference TRBV5-1 and TRBJ2-3, is KAGVTQTPRYLIKTRGQQVTLSCSPISGHRSVSWYQQTPGQGLQFLFEYFSETQRNKGNFPGRFSGRQFSNSRSEMNVSTLELGDSALYLCASSLIQGGADTQYFGPGTRLTVL.